This is a list of T cell receptor beta chains from one sample in a study of OX40 agonist ivuxolimab in advanced cancers. Only in-frame clones appear in the TCRdb table, and some are missing; sequencing was by immunoSEQ multiplex PCR. The sample lists approximately 61,000 clones, 80% occurring once. The specimen comprised CD4+ or CD8+ T cells sorted from blood, sampled in a trial of the OX40 agonist ivuxolimab. These receptors were taken from an adult with an advanced solid tumor such as melanoma, head and neck, liver or kidney cancer. Each CDR3 is given with its conserved first and last residue. The D gene is left open where the match is weak. A row's size may be missing; if present it is once, few, many or a size class.

D	size	V	J	CDR3	DNA
.	.	TRBV2	TRBJ1-4	CASQTDLGEKLFF	TGTGCCAGTCAGACAGACCTCGGTGAAAAACTGTTTTTT
TRBD1	.	TRBV6-6	TRBJ1-1	CASRLTGQATEAFF	TGTGCCAGCAGATTGACTGGACAGGCCACTGAAGCTTTCTTT
.	.	TRBV5-1	TRBJ2-1	CASSLGGSKGNEQFF	TGCGCCAGCAGCCTCGGCGGGTCCAAGGGCAATGAGCAGTTCTTC
.	.	TRBV21-1	TRBJ2-7	CASSARGQAETTEQYF	TGTGCCAGCAGCGCTAGGGGTCAGGCAGAGACCACCGAGCAGTACTTC
TRBD1	once	TRBV9	TRBJ1-3	CASSVGTGNSGNTIYF	TGTGCCAGCAGCGTAGGGACAGGGAATTCTGGAAACACCATATATTTT
.	.	TRBV10-2	TRBJ1-2	CASGHSGAHGYTF	TGCGCCAGCGGCCATTCAGGGGCCCATGGCTACACCTTC
.	.	TRBV9	TRBJ1-6	CASSTRPSTDNSPLHF	TGTGCCAGCAGCACACGCCCATCGACAGATAATTCACCCCTCCACTTT
.	.	TRBV5-1	TRBJ1-2	CASSPLPGVGDYGYTF	TGCGCCAGCAGCCCTCTCCCCGGGGTGGGGGACTATGGCTACACCTTC
.	once	TRBV6-1	TRBJ1-3	CASSEIGALSSGNTIYF	TGTGCCAGCAGTGAAATTGGGGCCCTGAGCTCTGGAAACACCATATATTTT
.	.	TRBV2	TRBJ2-6	CASSGGPSGANVLTF	TGTGCCAGCTCAGGGGGGCCCTCTGGGGCCAACGTCCTGACTTTC
.	once	TRBV14	TRBJ1-2	CASSQAGSYGYTF	TGTGCCAGCAGCCAAGCGGGAAGCTATGGCTACACCTTC
.	.	TRBV2	TRBJ1-1	CASRQGSLLRDTEAFF	TGTGCCAGCAGACAGGGCTCCCTTCTCCGGGACACTGAAGCTTTCTTT
.	.	TRBV29-1	TRBJ2-5	CSVSEQQGTQYF	TGCAGCGTTTCCGAACAACAGGGGACCCAGTACTTC
.	.	TRBV7-9	TRBJ1-1	CASSLAWDNMNTEAFF	TGTGCCAGCAGCTTAGCGTGGGACAACATGAACACTGAAGCTTTCTTT
TRBD1	.	TRBV7-9	TRBJ1-2	CASSPTSHGTVNYGYTF	TGTGCCAGCAGCCCTACATCCCACGGGACAGTCAACTATGGCTACACCTTC
TRBD1	.	TRBV6-1	TRBJ2-7	CASSESGGPLGYF	TGTGCCAGCAGTGAATCAGGGGGCCCGCTGGGATACTTC
.	.	TRBV7-2	TRBJ2-2	CASSPSYTGELFF	TGTGCCAGCAGCCCCTCATACACCGGGGAGCTGTTTTTT
TRBD2	.	TRBV5-4	TRBJ2-1	CASSPSGGARYNEQFF	TGTGCCAGCAGCCCTAGCGGGGGGGCAAGGTACAATGAGCAGTTCTTC
TRBD1	.	TRBV5-1	TRBJ2-1	CASSSGQGPGNEQFF	TGCGCCAGCAGCTCGGGACAGGGGCCAGGGAATGAGCAGTTCTTC
TRBD1	.	TRBV19	TRBJ1-2	CASSRTGGSLGYTF	TGTGCCAGTAGTCGGACAGGGGGGAGTCTTGGCTACACCTTC
TRBD1	few	TRBV29-1	TRBJ2-7	CSVSPGTGLGSEQYF	TGCAGCGTTTCCCCCGGGACAGGTTTGGGCTCCGAGCAGTACTTC
.	.	TRBV21-1	TRBJ1-2	CASSKDKDFYGYTF	TGTGCCAGCAGCAAAGATAAGGACTTCTATGGCTACACCTTC
.	.	TRBV19	TRBJ2-7	CASSIPGGTYEQYF	TGTGCCAGTAGTATTCCAGGGGGGACCTACGAGCAGTACTTC
.	.	TRBV28	TRBJ2-7	CASRGGAVYEQYF	TGTGCCAGCAGGGGGGGAGCCGTCTACGAGCAGTACTTC
TRBD1	.	TRBV19	TRBJ2-1	CAVITHRGRNEQFF	TGTGCGGTAATAACGCACAGGGGGAGGAATGAGCAGTTCTTC
TRBD2	.	TRBV5-6	TRBJ2-1	CASTRGLAGGYNEQFF	TGTGCCAGCACCCGGGGTCTAGCGGGGGGATACAATGAGCAGTTCTTC
TRBD2	.	TRBV2	TRBJ2-2	CASSNSAGGTTGELFF	TGTGCCAGCAGTAACTCAGCGGGGGGTACCACCGGGGAGCTGTTTTTT
.	.	TRBV30	TRBJ1-5	CAWSPSPSQPQHF	TGTGCCTGGAGTCCAAGTCCTTCTCAGCCCCAGCATTTT
.	.	TRBV7-2	TRBJ2-7	CASSLAGKSYEQYF	TGTGCCAGCAGCTTAGCTGGCAAATCCTACGAGCAGTACTTC
TRBD1	.	TRBV7-9	TRBJ2-2	CASSPDRATGELFF	TGTGCCAGCAGCCCCGACAGGGCTACCGGGGAGCTGTTTTTT
.	.	TRBV6-1	TRBJ1-2	CASSESFGGAGYGYTF	TGTGCCAGCAGTGAATCCTTCGGAGGGGCCGGCTATGGCTACACCTTC
TRBD1	.	TRBV5-1	TRBJ1-6	CASSFTGQASESPLHF	TGCGCCAGCAGCTTTACTGGACAGGCCTCCGAGTCACCCCTCCACTTT
.	.	TRBV5-1	TRBJ2-2	CASTRGFGPVGTGELFF	TGCGCCAGCACCCGGGGATTTGGGCCGGTCGGCACCGGGGAGCTGTTTTTT
.	once	TRBV19	TRBJ2-6	CASSWGLSGANVLTF	TGTGCCAGTAGTTGGGGTCTCTCTGGGGCCAACGTCCTGACTTTC
.	.	TRBV15	TRBJ1-5	CATSRDTIQPQHF	TGTGCCACCAGCAGAGACACCATTCAGCCCCAGCATTTT
TRBD1	.	TRBV7-3	TRBJ2-3	CASSYTGTEDYTDTQYF	TGTGCCAGCAGCTATACCGGGACAGAAGACTACACAGATACGCAGTATTTT
.	.	TRBV19	TRBJ1-5	CASRRDHNQPQHF	TGTGCCAGTAGACGGGACCACAATCAGCCCCAGCATTTT
.	.	TRBV5-1	TRBJ1-2	CASSSLNGYTF	TGCGCCAGCAGCTCCCTGAACGGCTACACCTTC
.	.	TRBV2	TRBJ1-5	CASSEARRGGSNQPQHF	TGTGCCAGCAGTGAAGCGCGTCGGGGCGGGAGCAATCAGCCCCAGCATTTT
.	few	TRBV4-1	TRBJ1-2	CASSQGSGLANYGYTF	TGCGCCAGCAGCCAAGGGTCAGGGTTAGCTAACTATGGCTACACCTTC
.	.	TRBV30	TRBJ2-7	CAWSVGGGHPYEQYF	TGTGCCTGGAGTGTAGGGGGGGGCCACCCCTACGAGCAGTACTTC
.	many	TRBV5-1	TRBJ1-5	CASSLEGRGDQPQHF	TGCGCCAGCAGCTTAGAGGGGAGGGGTGATCAGCCCCAGCATTTT
.	once	TRBV7-2	TRBJ2-3	CASSPMRVGTDTQYF	TGTGCCAGCAGCCCAATGAGGGTTGGTACAGATACGCAGTATTTT
TRBD1	.	TRBV7-6	TRBJ1-2	CASKAQGDYGYTF	TGTGCCAGCAAGGCGCAGGGGGACTATGGCTACACCTTC
.	.	TRBV4-1	TRBJ1-2	CASSQDGRETNGYTF	TGCGCCAGCAGCCAAGATGGCAGGGAGACCAATGGCTACACCTTC
TRBD2	.	TRBV5-4	TRBJ2-5	CASSLRLAGSETQYF	TGTGCCAGCAGCTTGAGGCTAGCGGGGTCAGAGACCCAGTACTTC
.	.	TRBV5-5	TRBJ1-3	CASSLAAVSPGNTIYF	TGTGCCAGCAGCTTGGCCGCAGTGAGTCCTGGAAACACCATATATTTT
TRBD2	.	TRBV4-1	TRBJ2-1	CASSQLIAGDRGKEQFF	TGCGCCAGCAGCCAACTAATAGCGGGGGATCGCGGGAAGGAGCAGTTCTTC
.	.	TRBV14	TRBJ1-4	CASSQAQGHPGKLFF	TGTGCCAGCAGCCAGGCACAGGGCCATCCTGGAAAACTGTTTTTT
.	.	TRBV19	TRBJ1-2	CASSIGPIYGYTF	TGTGCCAGTAGTATAGGACCGATCTATGGCTACACCTTC
.	.	TRBV19	TRBJ1-5	CASSILGGNQPQHF	TGTGCCAGTAGTATTTTGGGTGGCAATCAGCCCCAGCATTTT
TRBD1	once	TRBV19	TRBJ1-1	CASSTDRAFTEAFF	TGTGCCAGTAGTACCGACAGGGCGTTCACTGAAGCTTTCTTT
.	.	TRBV7-3	TRBJ2-1	CASSQGRREQFF	TGTGCCAGCAGCCAGGGGAGGCGCGAGCAGTTCTTC
.	.	TRBV7-9	TRBJ2-7	CASSLGLNSLYF	TGTGCCAGCAGCTTAGGGTTAAATAGCCTGTACTTC
.	.	TRBV13	TRBJ1-2	CASTIGNYGYTF	TGTGCCAGTACTATAGGTAACTATGGCTACACCTTC
.	medium-sized	TRBV7-2	TRBJ1-4	CASRRTGATNEKLFF	TGTGCCAGCAGGCGAACAGGAGCAACTAATGAAAAACTGTTTTTT
.	few	TRBV2	TRBJ1-2	CASSEATDYGYTF	TGTGCCAGCAGTGAAGCAACAGACTATGGCTACACCTTC
.	.	TRBV2	TRBJ1-1	CASYKDKVLNTEAFF	TGTGCCAGCTATAAAGATAAGGTTTTGAACACTGAAGCTTTCTTT
TRBD1	.	TRBV5-1	TRBJ2-7	CASSVDRAYEQYF	TGCGCCAGCAGCGTAGACAGGGCTTACGAGCAGTACTTC
TRBD1	.	TRBV30	TRBJ1-6	CAWSDKRGRGSPLHF	TGTGCCTGGAGTGACAAGAGGGGGCGAGGATCACCCCTCCACTTT